The present T cell receptor beta chain was sequenced within a study of blood T cells in healthy people across ages. Turning to the study itself: Per two T cells, about one barcoded beta molecule was captured through template switching.

The table lists this clonotype with a few counts. Antigen: not known. Then a second PCR, running about 6 to 12 cycles, was carried out with a sample-barcoded 5' primer and a J-beta primer mix. MiXCR, run by TCRdb on the 5' RACE reads, gives a single entry per CDR3 protein. Among 850,000 or so distinct CDR3 sequences listed, 29% were seen once. Extraction yielded at least 6 micrograms of total RNA per sample. Findings and limits, study-wide: Getting older went along with TCR beta diversity per million T cells dropping roughly linearly. Donor CMV infection status was unknown, possibly confounding age-related changes in expanded clonotypes.

V was shortened by 7 bases and J by 0 bases, with 12 bases between the two germline ends. The CDR3 is 14 amino acids. The chain employs TRBV12-3 or TRBV12-4 and TRBJ1-1, with a weak D call TRBD1 (5 bases). Material for sequencing was blood. This TCR came from a woman older than 75 in good health. CDR3 loop: CASKGSGLNTEAFF. CDR3 sequence (DNA): TGTGCCAGCAAAGGTTCAGGGCTGAACACTGAAGCTTTCTTT.